The 26 T cell receptor beta chains presented below share a single source sample, sequenced in a study of cytomegalovirus exposure and HLA in healthy donors. The study ran its PCR with 60 Vbeta and 13 Jbeta primers. Using immunoSEQ multiplex PCR, the repertoire was profiled, and TCRdb retains in-frame clones only, with some absent. Listed are some 130,000 clones; 1.5% to 2% falls within the top ten. Sequenced material: PBMCs. The receptors stem from a woman aged 40 to 50 in good health and CMV-seropositive.

The V and J genes are TRBV30 and TRBJ1-4, with TRBD1 identical over 9 bases. In germline, CDR1 is GTSNPN, CDR2 SVGIG (reference sequence). CDR3 length: 14 residues. V shed 2 bases, J shed 8 bases, and the junction held 6 bases outside the gene matches. In nucleotides, the CDR3 is TGTGCCTGGAGTACCGGGACAGGGTTCGAAAAACTGTTTTTT. As protein: CAWSTGTGFEKLFF.

The rearrangement links TRBV25-1 to TRBJ2-3; 7 bases fit TRBD1. CDR1 is MGHDK, CDR2 SYGVNS, per germline. V shed 6 bases and J 0 bases; nucleotides not matched to a gene: 6. The CDR3 runs 15 residues. The CDR3 DNA is TGTGCCAGCAGCCTCGGGACAGCTAGCACAGATACGCAGTATTTT. This codes for CASSLGTASTDTQYF.

As concerns this clone: Other DNA sequences in this specimen translate into the identical CDR3. The V gene is TRBV5-1, the J gene TRBJ1-1; no firm D call. The germline V gene encodes CDR1 SGHRS and CDR2 YFSETQ. V was clipped by 0 bases and J by 1 base, with 4 bases between them. The CDR3 is 13 residues long. The CDR3 coding sequence is TGCGCCAGCAGCTTGGACAGGAACACTGAAGCTTTCTTT. Translation: CASSLDRNTEAFF.

V and J are TRBV5-1 and TRBJ1-4; 10 bases agree with TRBD1. Losses at the gene ends were 4 bases for V and 2 bases for J; bases not matched to a gene: 5. This CDR3 has 16 amino acids. Looked up from germline, CDR1 is SGHRS and CDR2 is YFSETQ. The CDR3 reads CASSLGQGVTNEKLFF. The DNA for the CDR3 is TGCGCCAGCAGCCTAGGACAGGGGGTGACTAATGAAAAACTGTTTTTT. Variable domain in full (rest from reference TRBV5-1 and TRBJ1-4): KAGVTQTPRYLIKTRGQQVTLSCSPISGHRSVSWYQQTPGQGLQFLFEYFSETQRNKGNFPGRFSGRQFSNSRSEMNVSTLELGDSALYLCASSLGQGVTNEKLFFGSGTQLSVL.

The genes are TRBV5-4 and TRBJ2-5; 7 bases fit TRBD1. Germline V lookup: CDR1 SGHNT, CDR2 YYREEE (reference sequence). Unmatched junction bases numbered 7, after V lost 4 bases and J lost 4 bases. CDR3 length: 14 amino acids. For the CDR3, the DNA is TGTGCCAGCAGCCTCCGGGACAGTCGAGAGACCCAGTACTTC. Its translation: CASSLRDSRETQYF.

The chain combines TRBV5-1 with TRBJ2-1, with 7 bases aligning to TRBD1. CDR1 SGHRS and CDR2 YFSETQ come from the germline V gene. The J segment lost 1 base and the V segment lost 4 bases, leaving 8 bases of the junction unmatched. This CDR3 is 16 amino acids long. CDR3 region: CASSLSPGGSYNEQFF. The CDR3 region has the DNA TGCGCCAGCAGCCTTTCTCCAGGGGGATCCTACAATGAGCAGTTCTTC.

The chain couples TRBV30 to TRBJ2-1; tentatively, D is TRBD2 (6 bases). Germline CDR1 is GTSNPN and CDR2 is SVGIG (reference sequence). This CDR3 spans 13 amino acids. V was clipped by 2 bases and J by 9 bases, with 14 bases between them. The CDR3 DNA sequence: TGTGCCTGGAGTTGGGGGGAGAGGGGTGAGCAGTTCTTC. Residues: CAWSWGERGEQFF.

The rearrangement links TRBV11-1 to TRBJ2-1; D might be TRBD1 (5 bases). The CDR3 is 14 amino acids. The V gene lost 5 bases and the J gene lost 3 bases, with 11 bases spanning the gap. Germline CDR1 reads SGHAT; CDR2 reads FQDESV (reference sequence). The CDR3 loop is CASSRTGNYNEQFF. The CDR3 nucleotides are TGTGCCAGCAGCCGCACAGGAAACTACAATGAGCAGTTCTTC.

The chain employs TRBV28 and TRBJ1-2; D is unresolved. Germline CDR1 MDHEN, CDR2 SYDVKM. This CDR3 is built from 14 residues. Trimming pared 6 bases from V and 0 bases from J, leaving 11 bases between. CDR3 protein: CASSSAGSNYGYTF. CDR3 coding DNA: TGTGCCAGCAGCTCGGCCGGGTCTAACTATGGCTACACCTTC.

The rearrangement joins TRBV5-6 to TRBJ1-4; 8 nucleotides match TRBD1. Trimming at V came to 3 bases and at J to 8 bases, leaving 12 bases not matched to a gene. The CDR3 is 16 residues long. Looked up from germline, CDR1 is SGHDT and CDR2 is YYEEEE. The CDR3 coding sequence is TGTGCCAGCAGCTCCGGAGGACAGGGTACGAGAGAAAAACTGTTTTTT. Translated, it gives CASSSGGQGTREKLFF.

The CDR3, as DNA: TGTGCCAGCAGCATGACAGGGGTCTACGAGCAGTACTTC. The encoded protein is CASSMTGVYEQYF. V gene TRBV5-4 combines with J gene TRBJ2-7; 8 bases are a match to TRBD1. Unmatched junction bases numbered 3, after V lost 4 bases and J lost 3 bases. The CDR3 is made up of 13 amino acids. Per the germline V gene, CDR1 is SGHNT and CDR2 is YYREEE (reference sequence). The full variable domain, its missing parts supplied by reference TRBV5-4 and TRBJ2-7, is ETGVTQSPTHLIKTRGQQVTLRCSSQSGHNTVSWYQQALGQGPQFIFQYYREEENGRGNFPPRFSGLQFPNYSSELNVNALELDDSALYLCASSMTGVYEQYFGPGTRLTVT.

The chain links TRBV4-3 to TRBJ2-5; TRBD2 matches 13 bases. The V gene's germline CDR1 is LGHNA and CDR2 YSLEER. The CDR3 runs to 17 residues. The V gene end was trimmed by 0 bases and the J gene end by 5 bases; junction bases not matched to a gene: 6. The CDR3 region is CASSQELAGGTGETQYF. Here the CDR3 DNA reads TGCGCCAGCAGCCAAGAACTAGCGGGAGGGACGGGTGAGACCCAGTACTTC.

The V call is TRBV18, the J call TRBJ1-2; 7 bases fit TRBD1. Germline CDR1 and CDR2: KGHSH and LQKENI. The trim removed 3 bases at V and 4 bases at J, leaving 8 bases unmatched. This CDR3 is 15 amino acids long. CDR3 in DNA: TGTGCCAGCTCACCCTCCGGGACAGACGGCTATGGCTACACCTTC. Its protein is CASSPSGTDGYGYTF.

The rearrangement joins TRBV23-1 to TRBJ2-2; a possible D gene is TRBD2 (6 bases). TRBV23-1 is identified as an open reading frame with a role that is uncertain. This CDR3 is built from 15 residues. The V and J ends lost 0 bases and 11 bases respectively, with 16 bases between them. The CDR3 here is CASSQSRIRDSELFF. The DNA for the CDR3 is TGCGCCAGCAGTCAATCGCGGATTCGGGACTCCGAGCTGTTTTTT.

The genes are TRBV6-4 and TRBJ2-3, with TRBD2 identical over 12 bases. Trimming removed 2 bases from V and 0 bases from J; junction bases left unmatched: 0. The CDR3 runs to 16 residues. Germline V CDR1 and CDR2: MRHNA, SNTAGT. CDR3 in DNA: TGTGCCAGCAGTGACGGGACTAGCGGGAGCACAGATACGCAGTATTTT. Its protein is CASSDGTSGSTDTQYF.

J is TRBJ2-7 and V is TRBV11-1; 10 bases line up with TRBD2. J lost 9 bases, V lost 1 base, and 6 bases had no gene match. The CDR3 runs 14 residues. Germline V gene data show CDR1 as SGHAT and CDR2 as FQDESV (reference sequence). DNA of the CDR3: TGTGCCAGCAGCTTAGAACTAGCGGGAAGTACGCAGTACTTC. Translation: CASSLELAGSTQYF.

The DNA for the CDR3 is TGCAGCGTTGGAGGGGGGGACTATGGCTACACCTTC. Translation: CSVGGGDYGYTF. V usage is TRBV29-1 and J usage is TRBJ1-2, with D possibly TRBD1 on 6 matching bases. Trimming removed 4 bases from V and 3 bases from J, with 9 bases in between. The CDR3 is 12 residues long. Germline CDR1 SQVTM, CDR2 ANQGSEA.

The chain uses TRBV19 and TRBJ1-1; D perhaps matches TRBD1 (6 bases). From germline, CDR1 is LNHDA and CDR2 SQIVND (reference sequence). This CDR3 is 13 amino acids long. The V end was cut by 5 bases, the J end by 5 bases, with 12 bases between. The chain's CDR3 is CASSLQGGTEAFF. The CDR3 DNA reads TGTGCCAGTAGTTTACAGGGAGGGACTGAAGCTTTCTTT.

This sequence joins TRBV7-8 and TRBJ2-7, with TRBD2 as a possible D gene (5 bases). The germline V gene has CDR1 SGHVS and CDR2 FQNEAQ. The CDR3 consists of 15 residues. Deletions cut 1 base from V and 6 bases from J, with 16 bases between. CDR3 residues: CASSLESNSVFEQYF. Here the CDR3 DNA reads TGTGCCAGCAGCTTAGAGTCTAATAGCGTGTTCGAGCAGTACTTC.

This chain joins TRBV6-5 and TRBJ1-5; 7 bases match TRBD1. This CDR3 contains 14 residues. Looked up from germline, CDR1 is MNHEY and CDR2 is SVGAGI. V shed 6 bases, J shed 1 base, and the junction held 3 bases outside the gene matches. The CDR3 loop reads CASSRQGSNQPQHF. Here the CDR3 DNA reads TGTGCCAGCAGCCGACAGGGAAGCAATCAGCCCCAGCATTTT.

V is TRBV6-5 and J is TRBJ2-1; perhaps TRBD1 as D (6 bases). Looked up from germline, CDR1 is MNHEY and CDR2 is SVGAGI. V was pared by 0 bases and J by 5 bases, with 11 bases between. The CDR3 totals 15 residues. The CDR3 sequence: CASSYSRTADNEQFF. CDR3 sequence (DNA): TGTGCCAGCAGTTACTCGAGGACAGCCGACAATGAGCAGTTCTTC.

The chain carries TRBV6-1 and TRBJ2-7; no reliable D call. CDR3 length: 13 amino acids. V gave up 5 bases and J gave up 2 bases, with 10 bases separating them. Germline CDR1 MNHNS, CDR2 SASEGT. CDR3 coding DNA: TGTGCCAGCAGTCTCCTGCGGCCCTACGAGCAGTACTTC. This gives the protein CASSLLRPYEQYF.

The CDR3 here is CATSRRTGDSGYTF. For the CDR3, the DNA is TGTGCCACCAGCAGGAGAACAGGGGATTCTGGCTACACCTTC. This chain connects TRBV15 to TRBJ1-2, with TRBD1 matching over 7 bases. The V segment lost 3 bases and the J segment 7 bases; nucleotides outside the gene matches: 8. This CDR3 comprises 14 residues. CDR1 and CDR2 (germline): LNHNV, YYDKDF (reference sequence).

The chain combines TRBV6-5 with TRBJ2-7; 9 bases match TRBD1. The CDR3 covers 15 residues. Germline-derived CDR1 and CDR2 are MNHEY and SVGAGI. With V trimmed by 6 bases and J by 0 bases, 6 bases remained unmatched. This chain's CDR3 is CASSWGGQGSYEQYF. The CDR3 nucleotides read TGTGCCAGCAGCTGGGGGGGACAGGGCTCCTACGAGCAGTACTTC.

The rearrangement uses TRBV28 and TRBJ2-3; TRBD1 might be the D (5 bases). Germline V CDR1 and CDR2: MDHEN, SYDVKM. The CDR3 contains 14 residues. V lost 2 bases to trimming and J lost 0 bases, with 6 bases between them. This CDR3 is CASSLGHSTDTQYF. In DNA, the CDR3 is TGTGCCAGCAGTTTAGGACACAGCACAGATACGCAGTATTTT.

This chain links TRBV6-6 with TRBJ1-2; TRBD1 matches 8 bases. Trimming removed 6 bases from V and 6 bases from J; junction bases left unmatched: 9. Germline lookup yields CDR1 MNHNY and CDR2 SVGAGI (reference sequence). The CDR3 consists of 14 residues. The CDR3 loop reads CASSSTGGIDGYTF. Written as DNA, the CDR3 is TGTGCCAGCAGCAGTACAGGGGGGATCGATGGCTACACCTTC.